This paragraph covers one T cell receptor (beta chain) sequence. This entry belongs to a study of blood T cell repertoires in COVID-19. Germline V gene data show CDR1 as LGHNT and CDR2 as FRNRAP. This CDR3 is 18 amino acids long. The trim removed 0 bases at V and 1 base at J, leaving 9 bases unmatched. Per the original data handling: From reference gene primer amplification, estimates of nucleated cell counts were derived. The protocol was immunoSEQ multiplex PCR, while the TCRdb copy is restricted to in-frame clones and leaves out a portion. The V and J calls and clone size are taken from that table; D and trimming were inferred from the DNA. The sample consists of approximately 250,000 clones, around nine tenths of them appearing once.

This TCR was sampled from a man aged 35 to 55 with active or convalescent COVID-19. The V and J genes are TRBV12-5 and TRBJ2-7, with 10 bases lining up with TRBD1. Material for sequencing was peripheral blood. CDR3 sequence: CASGLVPLVGQGSYEQYF. The CDR3 nucleotides read TGTGCTAGTGGTTTGGTACCCCTTGTGGGACAGGGGTCCTACGAGCAGTACTTC. Using reference TRBV12-5 and TRBJ2-7 for the parts outside the CDR3, the full variable domain is DARVTQTPRHKVTEMGQEVTMRCQPILGHNTVFWYRQTMMQGLELLAYFRNRAPLDDSGMPKDRFSAEMPDATLATLKIQPSEPRDSAVYFCASGLVPLVGQGSYEQYFGPGTRLTVT.